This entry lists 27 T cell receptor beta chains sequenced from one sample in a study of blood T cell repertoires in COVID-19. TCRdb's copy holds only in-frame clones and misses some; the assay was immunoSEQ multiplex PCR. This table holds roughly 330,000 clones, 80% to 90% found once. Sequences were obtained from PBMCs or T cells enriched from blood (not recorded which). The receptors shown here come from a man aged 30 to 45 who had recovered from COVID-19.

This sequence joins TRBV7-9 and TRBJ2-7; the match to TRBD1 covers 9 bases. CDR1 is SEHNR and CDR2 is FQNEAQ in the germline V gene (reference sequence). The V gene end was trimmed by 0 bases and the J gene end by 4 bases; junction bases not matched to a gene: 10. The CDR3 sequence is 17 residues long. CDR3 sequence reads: CASSLAAGTGRWYEQYF. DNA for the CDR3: TGTGCCAGCAGCTTAGCGGCCGGGACAGGGAGGTGGTACGAGCAGTACTTC.

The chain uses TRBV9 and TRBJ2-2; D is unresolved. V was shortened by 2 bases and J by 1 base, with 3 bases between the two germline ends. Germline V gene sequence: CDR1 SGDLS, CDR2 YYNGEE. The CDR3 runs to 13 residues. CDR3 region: CASSVRNTGELFF. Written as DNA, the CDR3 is TGTGCCAGCAGCGTTAGGAACACCGGGGAGCTGTTTTTT.

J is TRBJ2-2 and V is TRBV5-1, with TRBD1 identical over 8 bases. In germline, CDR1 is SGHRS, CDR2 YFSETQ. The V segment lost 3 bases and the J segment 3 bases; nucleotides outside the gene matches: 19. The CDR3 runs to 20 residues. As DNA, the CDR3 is TGCGCCAGCAGCTCCCTTTGGGATCATTCGACAGGGGTTTACACCGGGGAGCTGTTTTTT. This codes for CASSSLWDHSTGVYTGELFF.

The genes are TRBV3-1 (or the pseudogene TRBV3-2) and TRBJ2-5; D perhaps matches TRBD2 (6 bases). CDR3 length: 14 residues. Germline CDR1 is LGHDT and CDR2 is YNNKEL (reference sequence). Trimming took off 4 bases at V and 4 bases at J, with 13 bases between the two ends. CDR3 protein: CASSPRGLGETQYF. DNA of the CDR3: TGTGCCAGCAGCCCACGGGGGTTAGGAGAGACCCAGTACTTC.

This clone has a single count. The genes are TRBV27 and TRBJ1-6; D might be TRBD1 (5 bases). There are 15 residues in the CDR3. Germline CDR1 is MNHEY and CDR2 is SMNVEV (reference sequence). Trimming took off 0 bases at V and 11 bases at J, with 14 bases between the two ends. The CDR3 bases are TGTGCCAGCAGTTTATCGCCCAACCAGGGAACACCCCTCCACTTT. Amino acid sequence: CASSLSPNQGTPLHF.

CDR3 in amino acids: CASSPTTCTTSGETDTQYF. In DNA, the CDR3 is TGTGCTTCCTCGCCGACGACCTGTACCACTAGCGGGGAAACAGATACGCAGTATTTT. The genes are TRBV6-7 and TRBJ2-3, with 10 bases identical to TRBD2. TRBV6-7 is identified as an open reading frame with a role that is uncertain. The CDR3 covers 19 residues.

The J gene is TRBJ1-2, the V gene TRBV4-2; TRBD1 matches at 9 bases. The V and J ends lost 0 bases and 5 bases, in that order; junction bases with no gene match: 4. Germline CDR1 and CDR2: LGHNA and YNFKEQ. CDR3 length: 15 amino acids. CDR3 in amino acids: CASSQELTGGYGYTF. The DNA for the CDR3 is TGTGCCAGCAGCCAAGAGCTGACAGGGGGTTATGGCTACACCTTC.

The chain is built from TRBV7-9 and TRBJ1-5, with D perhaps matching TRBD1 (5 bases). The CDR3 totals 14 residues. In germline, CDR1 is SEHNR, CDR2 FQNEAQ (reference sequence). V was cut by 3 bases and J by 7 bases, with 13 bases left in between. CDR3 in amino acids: CASSFDSGKQPQHF. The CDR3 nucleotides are TGTGCCAGCAGCTTCGACAGTGGTAAGCAGCCCCAGCATTTT.

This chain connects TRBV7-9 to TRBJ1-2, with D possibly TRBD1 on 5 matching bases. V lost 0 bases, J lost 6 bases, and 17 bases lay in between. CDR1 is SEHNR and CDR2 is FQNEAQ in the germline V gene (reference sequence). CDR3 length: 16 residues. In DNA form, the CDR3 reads TGTGCCAGCAGCTTAGCGCAGGGCGGGGCGGTGGATGGCTACACCTTC. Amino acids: CASSLAQGGAVDGYTF.

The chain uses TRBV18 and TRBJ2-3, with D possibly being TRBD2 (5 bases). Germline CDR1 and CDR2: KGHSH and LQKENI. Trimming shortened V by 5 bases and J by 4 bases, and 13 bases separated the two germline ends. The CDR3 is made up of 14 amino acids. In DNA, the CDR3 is TGTGCCAGCTCAATTGGACTTACGTCAGATACGCAGTATTTT. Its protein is CASSIGLTSDTQYF.

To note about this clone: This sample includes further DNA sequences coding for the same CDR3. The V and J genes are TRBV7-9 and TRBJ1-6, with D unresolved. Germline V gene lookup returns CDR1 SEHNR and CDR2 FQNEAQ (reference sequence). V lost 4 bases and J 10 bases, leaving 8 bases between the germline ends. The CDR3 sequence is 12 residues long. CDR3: CASSSPSSPLHF. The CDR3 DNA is TGTGCCAGCAGCTCCCCCTCCTCACCCCTCCACTTT.

CDR3 sequence (DNA): TGTGCCAGCGGGCCTGAAGGGGGCGCCTACGAGCAGTACTTC. It is translated as CASGPEGGAYEQYF. The rearrangement joins TRBV7-2 to TRBJ2-7; 7 nucleotides agree with TRBD1. Germline V gives CDR1 SGHTA, CDR2 FQGNSA. J gave up 2 bases and V 8 bases, and 9 bases lay outside the gene matches. The CDR3 has 14 amino acids.

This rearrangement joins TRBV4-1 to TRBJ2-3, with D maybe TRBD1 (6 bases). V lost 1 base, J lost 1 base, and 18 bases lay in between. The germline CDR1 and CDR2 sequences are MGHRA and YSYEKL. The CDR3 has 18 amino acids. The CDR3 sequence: CASSQAPGAPSRTDTQYF. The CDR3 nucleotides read TGCGCCAGCAGCCAAGCCCCAGGGGCTCCCAGTCGCACAGATACGCAGTATTTT.

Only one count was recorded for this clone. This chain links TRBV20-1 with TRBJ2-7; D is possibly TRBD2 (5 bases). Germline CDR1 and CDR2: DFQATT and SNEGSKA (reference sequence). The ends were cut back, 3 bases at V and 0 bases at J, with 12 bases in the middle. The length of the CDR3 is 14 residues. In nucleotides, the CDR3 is TGCAGTGCTAGTGGGTGGGAGATCTCCTACGAGCAGTACTTC. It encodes CSASGWEISYEQYF.

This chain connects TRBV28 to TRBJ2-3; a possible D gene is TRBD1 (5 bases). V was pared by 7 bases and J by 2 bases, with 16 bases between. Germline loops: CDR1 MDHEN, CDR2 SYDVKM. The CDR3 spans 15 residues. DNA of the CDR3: TGTGCCAGCACCACGCCAGTGGGGCACACAGATACGCAGTATTTT. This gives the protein CASTTPVGHTDTQYF.

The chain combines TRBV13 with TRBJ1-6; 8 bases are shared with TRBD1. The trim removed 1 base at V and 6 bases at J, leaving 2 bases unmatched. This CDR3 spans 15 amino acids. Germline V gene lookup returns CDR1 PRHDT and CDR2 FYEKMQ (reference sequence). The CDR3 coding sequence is TGTGCCAGCAGCTTAGCGGGACAGGTTAATTCACCCCTCCACTTT. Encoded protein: CASSLAGQVNSPLHF.

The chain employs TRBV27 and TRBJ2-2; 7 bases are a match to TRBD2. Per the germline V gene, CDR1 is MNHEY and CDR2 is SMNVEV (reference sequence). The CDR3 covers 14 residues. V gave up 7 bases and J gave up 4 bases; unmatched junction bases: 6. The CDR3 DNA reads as TGTGCCAGCACCTGGGGGGGTTCCACCGGGGAGCTGTTTTTT. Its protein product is CASTWGGSTGELFF.

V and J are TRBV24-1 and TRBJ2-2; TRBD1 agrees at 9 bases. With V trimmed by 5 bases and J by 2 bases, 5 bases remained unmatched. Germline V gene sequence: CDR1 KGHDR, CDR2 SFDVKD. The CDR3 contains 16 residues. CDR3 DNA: TGTGCCACCAGTGTCGTACAGGGGGCCAACACCGGGGAGCTGTTTTTT. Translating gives CATSVVQGANTGELFF.

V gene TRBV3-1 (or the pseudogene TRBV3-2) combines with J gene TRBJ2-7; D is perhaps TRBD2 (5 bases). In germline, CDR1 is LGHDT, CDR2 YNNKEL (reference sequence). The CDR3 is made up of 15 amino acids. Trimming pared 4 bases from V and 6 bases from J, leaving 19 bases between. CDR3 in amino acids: CASSRQTITSSEQYF. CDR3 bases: TGTGCCAGCAGCCGGCAAACGATAACTAGTTCCGAGCAGTACTTC.

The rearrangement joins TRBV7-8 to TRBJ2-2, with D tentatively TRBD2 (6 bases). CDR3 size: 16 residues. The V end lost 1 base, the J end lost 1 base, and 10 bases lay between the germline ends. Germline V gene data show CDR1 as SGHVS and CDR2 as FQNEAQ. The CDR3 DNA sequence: TGTGCCAGCAGCTTAGGGTGGGGAGGGAACACCGGGGAGCTGTTTTTT. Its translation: CASSLGWGGNTGELFF.

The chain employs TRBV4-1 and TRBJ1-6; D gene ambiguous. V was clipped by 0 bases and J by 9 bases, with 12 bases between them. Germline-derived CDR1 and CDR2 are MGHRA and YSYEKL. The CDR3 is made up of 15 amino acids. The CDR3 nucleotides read TGCGCCAGCAGCCAAGAGACGGGGTTGGGTTCACCCCTCCACTTT. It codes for CASSQETGLGSPLHF.

The CDR3 coding sequence is TGTGCCAGTAGTTCGGGACAGCTTCTCAATCAGCCCCAGCATTTT. Translation gives CASSSGQLLNQPQHF. The chain has TRBV19 and TRBJ1-5, with TRBD1 matching over 7 bases. The ends lost 5 bases at V and 3 bases at J; junction bases unmatched: 7. The CDR3 runs 15 residues. Germline values: CDR1 LNHDA, CDR2 SQIVND (reference sequence). The full variable domain, its missing parts supplied by reference TRBV19 and TRBJ1-5, is DGGITQSPKYLFRKEGQNVTLSCEQNLNHDAMYWYRQDPGQGLRLIYYSQIVNDFQKGDIAEGYSVSREKKESFPLTVTSAQKNPTAFYLCASSSGQLLNQPQHFGDGTRLSIL.

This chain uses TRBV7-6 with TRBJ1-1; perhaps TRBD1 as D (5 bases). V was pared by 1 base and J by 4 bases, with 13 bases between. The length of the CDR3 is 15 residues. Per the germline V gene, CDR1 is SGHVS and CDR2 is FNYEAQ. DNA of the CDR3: TGTGCCAGCAGCTTAGGATCGGGGGGAAGCACTGAAGCTTTCTTT. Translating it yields CASSLGSGGSTEAFF. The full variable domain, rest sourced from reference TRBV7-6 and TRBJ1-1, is GAGVSQSPRYKVTKRGQDVALRCDPISGHVSLYWYRQALGQGPEFLTYFNYEAQQDKSGLPNDRFSAERPEGSISTLTIQRTEQRDSAMYRCASSLGSGGSTEAFFGQGTRLTVV.

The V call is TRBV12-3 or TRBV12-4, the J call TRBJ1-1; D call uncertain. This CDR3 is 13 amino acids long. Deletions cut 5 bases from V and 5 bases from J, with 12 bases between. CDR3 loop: CASSPDTATEAFF. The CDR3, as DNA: TGTGCCAGCAGTCCAGACACCGCTACTGAAGCTTTCTTT.

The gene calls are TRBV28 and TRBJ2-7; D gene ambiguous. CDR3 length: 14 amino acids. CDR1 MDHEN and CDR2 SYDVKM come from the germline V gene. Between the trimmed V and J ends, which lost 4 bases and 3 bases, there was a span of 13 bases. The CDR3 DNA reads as TGTGCCAGCAGTTCCAGACCGAGACACTACGAGCAGTACTTC. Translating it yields CASSSRPRHYEQYF.

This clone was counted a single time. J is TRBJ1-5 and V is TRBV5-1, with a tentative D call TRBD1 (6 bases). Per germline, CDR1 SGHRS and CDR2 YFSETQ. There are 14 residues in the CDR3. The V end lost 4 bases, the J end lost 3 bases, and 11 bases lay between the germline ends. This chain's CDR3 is CASSPTGPNQPQHF. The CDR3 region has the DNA TGCGCCAGCAGCCCTACAGGGCCCAATCAGCCCCAGCATTTT.

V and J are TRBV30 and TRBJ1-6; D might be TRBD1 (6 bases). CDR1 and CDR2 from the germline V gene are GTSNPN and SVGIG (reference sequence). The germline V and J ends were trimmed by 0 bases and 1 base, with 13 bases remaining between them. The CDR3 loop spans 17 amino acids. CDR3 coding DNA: TGTGCCTGGAGTGTAGGAAGGGGGGGGTCCTATAATTCACCCCTCCACTTT. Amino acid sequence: CAWSVGRGGSYNSPLHF.